The present entry profiles one T cell receptor (beta chain) with its context. V shed 4 bases and J shed 1 base, with 11 bases lying between them. This CDR3 has 15 residues. Germline CDR1 reads MGHRA; CDR2 reads YSYEKL. The data stem from a study of cytomegalovirus exposure and HLA in healthy donors. The PCR had 60 Vbeta and 13 Jbeta primers. Data came from immunoSEQ multiplex PCR; TCRdb stores just in-frame clones and leaves some out. The sample has some 190,000 clones; about three quarters are singletons. Sequences were obtained from PBMCs. V gene TRBV4-1 combines with J gene TRBJ2-1; no clear D gene. The sequence derives from a woman younger than 45 in good health and CMV-seropositive. CDR3: CASSLERPSYNEQFF. In DNA form, the CDR3 reads TGCGCCAGCAGCCTGGAGCGCCCGTCCTACAATGAGCAGTTCTTC.